Given below is one T cell receptor beta chain in context. It has no known antigen specificity. One base away there is no much larger clone; base qualities are not given. The data originate from a study of T-cell memory formation after mild COVID-19 (dated by TCRdb to the early 2020s). General notes on the study: Most TCR sequence clusters were specific to one of the two donors. The cohort was made up of two young adult volunteers, one female and one male, who were previously healthy. In two donors, T-cell clones that expanded and contracted after mild COVID-19 were followed by sequencing TCRalpha and TCRbeta repertoires longitudinally. Results the study describes overall, beyond this receptor: Contracting CD4+ clones were found mainly in CM and EM memory subsets, while CD8+ clones were enriched in EMRA. Some responding clones were found in pre-infection memory, which suggests that pre-existing cross-reactive memory T cells took part in the SARS-CoV-2 response. From day 15 to 85, contracting clones showed balanced CD4/CD8 phenotypes, whereas a second wave of clones that expanded from day 15 to 37 leaned towards CD4+. Whether the second-wave clones peaking on day 37 were SARS-CoV-2 specific was not confirmed. Only a couple of mild cases were covered in the study, and larger cohorts including severe cases with pre-infection samples were considered necessary.

From its cysteine to its phenylalanine, the CDR3 spans 14 amino acids. Of all the DNA, just the CDR3 is kept, 42 bases in frame from base 1. CDR1 DFQATT and CDR2 SNEGSKA are derived from the germline V gene (reference sequence). Trimming takes 5 bases off V and 3 bases off J; junction bases not matched to a gene: 7. Sequenced using an Illumina NovaSeq 6000. TCRalpha and TCRbeta cDNA libraries were constructed by 5'RACE with constant-segment primers, with sample barcodes and unique molecular identifiers being introduced. RNA was extracted from every sample with Trizol reagent. The libraries were amplified in two PCR steps, and the second step added a second sample barcode and Illumina TruSeq adapters. Sequencing of libraries was performed on an Illumina NovaSeq with 2 x 150 bp paired-end reads. In the source study's methods: The reads were demultiplexed and collapsed into UMI-guided consensus sequences using migec v1.2.7. With mixcr v2.1.11, UMI consensuses were aligned to TRA and TRB V and J templates and assembled into clonotypes. Expanded or contracted clonotypes were those called significant by both edgeR and NoisET, with noise models trained on biological replicates. For edgeR calls, a false discovery rate-adjusted p below 0.01 and a log2 fold-change threshold of 1 were applied. As an exploratory analysis of dynamics, max-normalized trajectories of the 1000 most abundant clonotypes were examined with PCA combined with hierarchical clustering. The CD4 or CD8 phenotype of responding clones was assigned using the separately sequenced CD4+ and CD8+ repertoires. The raw public data were reprocessed by TCRdb itself: fastp quality trimming at Q25, MiXCR clonotype calling, in-frame beta chains only. Entries that share a CDR3 protein sequence are merged under the most common genes and DNA. TCRdb, not the authors, supplied the V and J calls. Counted in this sample were around 200,000 distinct CDR3 sequences; 20% to 25% of them appeared once. More than 20% of the sample belongs to the ten largest clones.

PBMCs were isolated by Ficoll-Paque density gradient centrifugation. Sequencing input: PBMCs or a T cell subset sorted from them (not recorded which). The receptor was derived from an adult woman who had mild COVID-19 (a few samples of this study predate the infection). The sample titles of this study are shuffled in the database, so cell type and time point are left out; the donor was told from shared clones. This chain is built from TRBV20-1 and TRBJ1-5; 7 nucleotides in the junction match TRBD1. The CDR3 protein is CSAVDRDPNQPQHF. The nucleotide sequence reads as follows: TGCAGTGCTGTAGACAGGGACCCCAATCAGCCCCAGCATTTT.